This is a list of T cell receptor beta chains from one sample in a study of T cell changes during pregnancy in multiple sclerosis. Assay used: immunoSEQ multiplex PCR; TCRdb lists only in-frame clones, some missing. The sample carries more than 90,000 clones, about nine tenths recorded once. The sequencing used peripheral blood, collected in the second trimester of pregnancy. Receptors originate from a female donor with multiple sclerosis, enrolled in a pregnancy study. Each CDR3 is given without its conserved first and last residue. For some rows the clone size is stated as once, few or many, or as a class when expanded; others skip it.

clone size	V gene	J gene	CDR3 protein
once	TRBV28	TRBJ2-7	ASSLVEYEQY
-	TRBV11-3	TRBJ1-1	ASSRRGQKAF
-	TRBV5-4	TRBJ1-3	ASSRDWGSGNTIY
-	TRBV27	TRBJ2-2	ASKAASGYTGELF
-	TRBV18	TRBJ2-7	ASSPTPSTSSYEQY
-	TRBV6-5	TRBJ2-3	ASSLAGGMETDTQY
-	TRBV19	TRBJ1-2	ASSTTGSNYGHT
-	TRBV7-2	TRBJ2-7	ASSETGTNTYEQY
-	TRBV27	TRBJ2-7	ASRTSGTYEQY
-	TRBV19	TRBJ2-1	ASSIRRSSSYNEQF
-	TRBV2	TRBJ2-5	ASTREQETQY
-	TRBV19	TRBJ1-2	ASSPGTVYGYT
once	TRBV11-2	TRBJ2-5	ASSPISGRVRETQY
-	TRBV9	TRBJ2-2	ASNRGTGELF
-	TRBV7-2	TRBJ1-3	ASTQGSSGNTIY
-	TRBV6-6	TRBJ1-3	ASSSPGLSGNTIY
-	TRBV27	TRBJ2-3	ASSYRGLAGDQETDTQY
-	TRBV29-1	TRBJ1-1	SVTDRVNTEAF
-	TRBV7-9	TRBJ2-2	ASSLSSLAELF
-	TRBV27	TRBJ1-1	ASSSRVLGGKNTEAF
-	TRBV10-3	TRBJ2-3	AISERGTSGSMSDTQY
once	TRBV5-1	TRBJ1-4	ASSLGTPGSEKLF
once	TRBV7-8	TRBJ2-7	ASSPPASPIRYEQY
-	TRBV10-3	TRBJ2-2	ALGPGAGTTGELF
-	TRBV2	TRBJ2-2	ASNRDDTGELF
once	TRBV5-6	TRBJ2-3	ASSIAGDTQY
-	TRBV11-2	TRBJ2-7	ASAQGGSYYEQY
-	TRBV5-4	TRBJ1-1	ASSRTGGNTEAF
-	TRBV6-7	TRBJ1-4	ASSYSRDFNEKLF
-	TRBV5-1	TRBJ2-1	ASSAGGWEF
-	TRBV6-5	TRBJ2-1	ASKSSIGSYNEQF
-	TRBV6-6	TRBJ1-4	ASIRGLSEKLF
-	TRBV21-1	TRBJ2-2	ASSKRDRGPGLAGELF
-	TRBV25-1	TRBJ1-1	ASSGVGGQAEAF
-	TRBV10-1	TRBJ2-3	ASSEREGSTDTQY
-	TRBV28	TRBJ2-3	ASSPQDLATSDTQY
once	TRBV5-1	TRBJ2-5	ASSPLTGGGETQY
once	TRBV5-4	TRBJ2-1	ASSQREGTYNEQF
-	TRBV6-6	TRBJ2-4	ASSYTAKSDIQY
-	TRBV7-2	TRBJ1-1	ASSLDSARGTEAF
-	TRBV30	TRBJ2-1	ALDSGTGDEQF
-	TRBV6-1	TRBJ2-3	ASSEAALAVTQY